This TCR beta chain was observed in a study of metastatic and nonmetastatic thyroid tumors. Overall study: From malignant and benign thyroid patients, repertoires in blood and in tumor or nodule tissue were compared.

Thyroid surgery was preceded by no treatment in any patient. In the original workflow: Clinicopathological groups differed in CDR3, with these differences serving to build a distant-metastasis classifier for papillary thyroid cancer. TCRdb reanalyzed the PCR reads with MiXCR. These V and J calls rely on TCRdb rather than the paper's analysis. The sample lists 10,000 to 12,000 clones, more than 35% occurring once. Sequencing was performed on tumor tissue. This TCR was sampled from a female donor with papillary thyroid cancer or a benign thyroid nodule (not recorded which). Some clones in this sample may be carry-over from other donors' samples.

The CDR3: CASSSWTGGNEQFF. Written as DNA, the CDR3 is TGTGCCAGCTCCTCATGGACAGGGGGCAATGAGCAGTTCTTC. This rearrangement joins TRBV28 to TRBJ2-1; 10 nucleotides align to TRBD1. Trimming removed 8 bases from V and 6 bases from J; junction bases left unmatched: 7. The CDR3 has 14 amino acids. Germline loops: CDR1 MDHEN, CDR2 SYDVKM.